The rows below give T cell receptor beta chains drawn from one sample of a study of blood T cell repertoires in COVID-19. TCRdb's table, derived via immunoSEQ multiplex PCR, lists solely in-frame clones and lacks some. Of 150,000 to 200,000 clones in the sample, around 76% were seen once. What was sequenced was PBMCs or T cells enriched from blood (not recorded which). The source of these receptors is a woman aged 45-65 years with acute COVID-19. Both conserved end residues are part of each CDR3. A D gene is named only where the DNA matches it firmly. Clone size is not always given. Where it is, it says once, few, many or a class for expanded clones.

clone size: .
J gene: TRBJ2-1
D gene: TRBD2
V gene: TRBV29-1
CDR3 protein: CSAEGLAGSSYNEQFF
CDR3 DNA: TGCAGCGCCGAGGGCTTAGCGGGGAGCTCCTACAATGAGCAGTTCTTC

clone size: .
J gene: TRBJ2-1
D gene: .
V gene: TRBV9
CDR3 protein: CASSVSALTYNEQFF
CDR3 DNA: TGTGCCAGCAGCGTATCAGCGTTAACCTACAATGAGCAGTTCTTC

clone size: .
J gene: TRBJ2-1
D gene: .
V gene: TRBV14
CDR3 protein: CASSSGGAYTRSYNEQFF
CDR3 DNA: TGTGCCAGCAGCTCCGGCGGGGCCTATACCCGCTCCTACAATGAGCAGTTCTTC

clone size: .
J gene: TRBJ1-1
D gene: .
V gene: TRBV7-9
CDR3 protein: CAISGPENRANTEAFF
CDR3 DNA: TGTGCCATTTCAGGTCCCGAAAACAGGGCCAACACTGAAGCTTTCTTT

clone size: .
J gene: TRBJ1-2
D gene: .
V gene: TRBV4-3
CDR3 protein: CASSQDGGDSYGYTF
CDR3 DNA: TGCGCCAGCAGCCAAGATGGGGGGGACTCGTATGGCTACACCTTC

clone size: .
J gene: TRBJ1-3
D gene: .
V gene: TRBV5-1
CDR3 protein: CASSLNPGSENTIYF
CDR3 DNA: TGCGCCAGCAGCTTGAACCCAGGGTCCGAAAACACCATATATTTT

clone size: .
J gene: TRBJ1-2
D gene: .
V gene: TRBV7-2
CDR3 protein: CASSLGIDYGYTF
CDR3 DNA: TGTGCCAGCAGCTTAGGCATAGACTATGGCTACACCTTC

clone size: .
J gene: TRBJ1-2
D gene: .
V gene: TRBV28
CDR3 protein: CASRGAGYTF
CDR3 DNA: TGTGCCAGCAGGGGGGCTGGCTACACCTTC

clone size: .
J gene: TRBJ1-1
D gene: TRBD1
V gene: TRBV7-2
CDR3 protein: CASSSPGGQGGGAFF
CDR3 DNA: TGTGCCAGCAGCTCCCCGGGGGGACAGGGAGGTGGAGCTTTCTTT

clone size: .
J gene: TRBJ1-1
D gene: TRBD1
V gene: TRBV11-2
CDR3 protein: CASSPLRGQGRDTEAFF
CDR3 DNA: TGTGCCAGCAGCCCACTACGGGGACAGGGCAGGGACACTGAAGCTTTCTTT

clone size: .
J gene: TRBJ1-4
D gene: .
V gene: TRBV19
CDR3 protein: CASMDEGATNEKLFF
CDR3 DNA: TGTGCCAGTATGGACGAGGGGGCAACTAATGAAAAACTGTTTTTT

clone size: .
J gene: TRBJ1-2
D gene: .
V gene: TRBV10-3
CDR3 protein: CAISESAGGGYTF
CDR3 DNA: TGTGCCATCAGTGAGTCGGCAGGCGGGGGCTACACCTTC

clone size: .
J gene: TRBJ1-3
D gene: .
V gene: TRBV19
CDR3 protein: CASSIQAWGNTIYF
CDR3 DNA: TGTGCCAGTAGTATCCAGGCATGGGGAAACACCATATATTTT

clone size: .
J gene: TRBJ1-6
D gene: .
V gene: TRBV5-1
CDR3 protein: CASSWRAVGSPLHF
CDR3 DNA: TGCGCCAGCAGCTGGCGGGCGGTCGGATCACCCCTCCACTTT

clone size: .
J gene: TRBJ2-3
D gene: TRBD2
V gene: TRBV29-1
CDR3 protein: CSVEDPGGTQYF
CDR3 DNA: TGCAGCGTTGAAGATCCGGGGGGAACGCAGTATTTT

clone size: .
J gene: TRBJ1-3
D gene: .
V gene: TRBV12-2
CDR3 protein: CASRFSGDGNTIYF
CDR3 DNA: TGTGCAAGTCGCTTTTCAGGGGACGGAAACACCATATATTTT

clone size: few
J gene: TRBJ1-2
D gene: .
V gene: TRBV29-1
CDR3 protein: CSVVGQGTPSIGGYTF
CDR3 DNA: TGCAGCGTTGTAGGGCAGGGGACCCCTTCTATCGGTGGCTACACCTTC

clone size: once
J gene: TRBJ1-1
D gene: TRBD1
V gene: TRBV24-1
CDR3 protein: CATSDFTGENGAFF
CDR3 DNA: TGTGCCACCAGTGATTTTACAGGGGAAAACGGGGCTTTCTTT

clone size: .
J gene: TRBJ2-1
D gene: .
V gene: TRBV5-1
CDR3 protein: CASSPGGQLMNNEQFF
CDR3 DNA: TGCGCCAGCAGCCCTGGTGGCCAGTTAATGAACAATGAGCAGTTCTTC

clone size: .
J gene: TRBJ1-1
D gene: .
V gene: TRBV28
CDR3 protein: CASSFFQGTEAFF
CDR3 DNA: TGTGCCAGCAGTTTCTTTCAGGGGACTGAAGCTTTCTTT

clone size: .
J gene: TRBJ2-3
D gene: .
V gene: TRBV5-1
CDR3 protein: CASREGLAPTDTQYF
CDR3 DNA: TGCGCCAGCAGGGAGGGACTTGCTCCCACAGATACGCAGTATTTT

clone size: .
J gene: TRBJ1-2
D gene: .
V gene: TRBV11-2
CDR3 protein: CASSFRGETSNYGYTF
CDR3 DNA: TGTGCCAGCAGCTTCCGGGGAGAAACTTCTAACTATGGCTACACCTTC

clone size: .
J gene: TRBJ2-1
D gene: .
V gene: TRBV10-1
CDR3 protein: CASSESGGSQFF
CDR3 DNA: TGCGCCAGCAGTGAATCGGGGGGCAGTCAGTTCTTC

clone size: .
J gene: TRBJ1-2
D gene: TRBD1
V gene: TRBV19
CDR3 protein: CATSRDRGHGYTF
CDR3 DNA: TGTGCCACTTCTCGGGACAGGGGGCATGGCTACACCTTC

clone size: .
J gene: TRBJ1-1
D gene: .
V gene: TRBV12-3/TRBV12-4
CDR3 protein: CASSYSRGEAFF
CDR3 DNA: TGTGCCAGCAGTTACAGTAGGGGTGAAGCTTTCTTT